The 30 T cell receptor beta chains presented below share a single source sample, sequenced in a study of PD-L1 blockade in urothelial cancer. TCRdb keeps only in-frame clones here, not all; method: immunoSEQ multiplex PCR. Altogether under 50,000 clones are present, approximately 91% being singletons, with the ten largest covering approximately 10%. Time point noted: pretreatment peripheral blood. Sample: PBMCs, taken around atezolizumab (anti-PD-L1) treatment. The origin of the receptors is an older woman with urothelial cancer.

This chain connects TRBV9 to TRBJ2-6, with 7 positions matching TRBD2. The V gene end was trimmed by 1 base and the J gene end by 0 bases; junction bases not matched to a gene: 13. CDR3 length: 20 amino acids. Germline V CDR1 and CDR2: SGDLS, YYNGEE. This chain's CDR3 is CASSVSLRAGTVSGANVLTF. The CDR3 DNA is TGTGCCAGCAGCGTAAGTCTAAGAGCGGGGACCGTCTCTGGGGCCAACGTCCTGACTTTC. Supplemented by reference TRBV9 and TRBJ2-6, the full variable domain reads DSGVTQTPKHLITATGQRVTLRCSPRSGDLSVYWYQQSLDQGLQFLIQYYNGEERAKGNILERFSAQQFPDLHSELNLSSLELGDSALYFCASSVSLRAGTVSGANVLTFGAGSRLTVL.

The CDR3 DNA sequence: TGTGCCAGCAGCTTTGCAGGTTTAGGGCGGACAGACACCGGGGAGCTGTTTTTT. Its protein is CASSFAGLGRTDTGELFF. V usage is TRBV5-6 and J usage is TRBJ2-2; D perhaps matches TRBD1 (6 bases). The CDR3 is 18 amino acids. Trimming cost V 2 bases and J 3 bases, with 20 bases left between them. Germline CDR1 reads SGHDT; CDR2 reads YYEEEE.

The chain uses TRBV7-8 and TRBJ1-5, with unresolved D. Germline values: CDR1 SGHVS, CDR2 FQNEAQ. Trimming removed 2 bases from V and 3 bases from J, with 11 bases in between. The length of the CDR3 is 15 residues. CDR3: CASSLLTAVNQPQHF. The CDR3 region has the DNA TGTGCCAGCAGCTTACTTACAGCCGTCAATCAGCCCCAGCATTTT.

The rearrangement links TRBV9 to TRBJ2-3, with 7 bases fitting TRBD2. The CDR3 length is 17 residues. Per the germline V gene, CDR1 is SGDLS and CDR2 is YYNGEE. V lost 5 bases to trimming and J lost 0 bases; unmatched junction nucleotides: 12. The CDR3 sequence: CASSPSAGESSTDTQYF. CDR3 in DNA: TGTGCCAGCAGTCCTTCTGCGGGAGAGTCTAGCACAGATACGCAGTATTTT.

This chain joins TRBV29-1 and TRBJ1-1, with 10 bases fitting TRBD1. Trimming removed 8 bases from V and 4 bases from J; junction bases left unmatched: 4. CDR3 size: 12 residues. The V gene's germline CDR1 is SQVTM and CDR2 ANQGSEA. CDR3 DNA sequence: TGCAGCCAAAGGACAGGGGGCACTGAAGCTTTCTTT. This encodes CSQRTGGTEAFF.

CDR3 nucleotides: TGTGCCAGCAGCTTAGGGGCGGGAGGGCCGACCCAGTACTTC. Encoded protein: CASSLGAGGPTQYF. The chain joins TRBV7-2 to TRBJ2-5; 9 nucleotides agree with TRBD2. Germline CDR1 and CDR2: SGHTA and FQGNSA. Germline trimming cut 1 base from V and 7 bases from J; bases unmatched to any gene: 4. The CDR3 runs to 14 residues.

A single count supports this clone. V usage is TRBV19 and J usage is TRBJ2-1, with a weak D call TRBD2 (6 bases). CDR1 is LNHDA, CDR2 SQIVND, per germline (reference sequence). The CDR3 is made up of 16 amino acids. V dropped 1 base and J dropped 0 bases, with 10 bases sitting between them. CDR3 bases: TGTGCCAGTAGTATAGTAGCGGAGAGCTCCTACAATGAGCAGTTCTTC. Translation gives CASSIVAESSYNEQFF.

The gene calls are TRBV19 and TRBJ2-7; weak D call: TRBD1 (6 bases). Germline CDR1 is LNHDA and CDR2 is SQIVND (reference sequence). This CDR3 is built from 16 residues. V was cut by 5 bases and J by 0 bases, with 17 bases left in between. This CDR3 reads CASSSNDRSLSYEQYF. CDR3 DNA: TGTGCCAGTAGTTCCAACGACAGGTCCCTCTCCTACGAGCAGTACTTC.

The chain has TRBV27 and TRBJ1-2, with TRBD1 matching 9 bases. The CDR3 is 15 amino acids. The ends lost 6 bases at V and 5 bases at J; junction bases unmatched: 10. The germline V gene has CDR1 MNHEY and CDR2 SMNVEV (reference sequence). For the CDR3, the DNA is TGTGCCAGCAGCCGGACAGGGGAAACCCGTTATGGCTACACCTTC. Translating gives CASSRTGETRYGYTF.

This clone was observed once. The V gene is TRBV7-9, the J gene TRBJ2-7, with TRBD1 identical over 12 bases. Trimming cost V 3 bases and J 2 bases; bases outside gene matches: 11. The CDR3 spans 18 residues. Germline loops: CDR1 SEHNR, CDR2 FQNEAQ (reference sequence). The CDR3 spells CASSFGTGGGSQTYEQYF. The CDR3 region has the DNA TGTGCCAGCAGCTTTGGGACAGGGGGCGGTTCCCAAACCTACGAGCAGTACTTC.

The chain uses TRBV18 and TRBJ2-2; D gene ambiguous. From germline, CDR1 is KGHSH and CDR2 LQKENI. This CDR3 contains 13 residues. V shed 3 bases and J shed 4 bases, with 6 bases lying between them. CDR3 coding DNA: TGTGCCAGCTCACCCTATACCACCGGGGAGCTGTTTTTT. Protein: CASSPYTTGELFF.

The rearrangement uses TRBV19 and TRBJ1-4, with D perhaps TRBD1 (5 bases). The germline V gene has CDR1 LNHDA and CDR2 SQIVND (reference sequence). This CDR3 has 13 amino acids. Trimming removed 6 bases at V and 7 bases at J, with 12 bases between. The CDR3 coding sequence is TGTGCCAGTAGGTACCAGGGAACTGAAAAACTGTTTTTT. This gives the protein CASRYQGTEKLFF. Filled out from reference TRBV19 and TRBJ1-4, the complete variable domain reads DGGITQSPKYLFRKEGQNVTLSCEQNLNHDAMYWYRQDPGQGLRLIYYSQIVNDFQKGDIAEGYSVSREKKESFPLTVTSAQKNPTAFYLCASRYQGTEKLFFGSGTQLSVL.

V gene TRBV6-5 combines with J gene TRBJ1-1, with 11 positions matching TRBD1. The junction had 10 bases not matched to a gene; V was cut back by 10 bases and J by 3 bases. The V gene's germline CDR1 is MNHEY and CDR2 SVGAGI. The CDR3 runs to 15 residues. This CDR3 is CATYGQGAGDTEAFF. The CDR3 DNA reads as TGTGCCACCTATGGACAGGGGGCTGGGGACACTGAAGCTTTCTTT.

The rearrangement joins TRBV2 to TRBJ2-5; D is perhaps TRBD1 (7 bases). Trimming took off 6 bases at V and 4 bases at J, with 18 bases between the two ends. The V gene's germline CDR1 is SNHLY and CDR2 FYNNEI. The CDR3 loop spans 15 amino acids. The CDR3 DNA is TGTGCCAGCAGACTGACAGGGAAGGGGGGAGAGACCCAGTACTTC. Protein sequence: CASRLTGKGGETQYF. Drawing the rest from reference TRBV2 and TRBJ2-5, the complete variable domain is EPEVTQTPSHQVTQMGQEVILRCVPISNHLYFYWYRQILGQKVEFLVSFYNNEISEKSEIFDDQFSVERPDGSNFTLKIRSTKLEDSAMYFCASRLTGKGGETQYFGPGTRLLVL.

This clone was detected a few times. V and J are TRBV6-1 and TRBJ1-2; 8 nucleotides agree with TRBD1. With 10 bases clipped from V and 0 bases from J, the junction kept 10 bases outside the gene matches. The germline gives CDR1 MNHNS, CDR2 SASEGT. This CDR3 has 15 residues. CDR3 in amino acids: CAIFRDRTPNYGYTF. The DNA of the CDR3 is TGTGCCATATTCCGGGACAGGACACCTAACTATGGCTACACCTTC.

V usage is TRBV5-1 and J usage is TRBJ2-3; no clear D gene. The V gene lost 3 bases and the J gene lost 6 bases, with 8 bases spanning the gap. Germline V gene data show CDR1 as SGHRS and CDR2 as YFSETQ. The CDR3 is 12 residues long. Written as DNA, the CDR3 is TGCGCCAGCAGCTCCGTAGCTGATACGCAGTATTTT. Amino acids: CASSSVADTQYF. The variable domain in full, completed from reference TRBV5-1 and TRBJ2-3, reads KAGVTQTPRYLIKTRGQQVTLSCSPISGHRSVSWYQQTPGQGLQFLFEYFSETQRNKGNFPGRFSGRQFSNSRSEMNVSTLELGDSALYLCASSSVADTQYFGPGTRLTVL.

The chain recombines TRBV7-8 with TRBJ2-2; 10 nucleotides line up with TRBD1. The CDR3 extends over 16 amino acids. CDR1 SGHVS and CDR2 FQNEAQ come from the germline V gene. Germline trimming cut 8 bases from V and 0 bases from J; bases unmatched to any gene: 6. CDR3 in DNA: TGTGCCAGCCCGGGACAGGGGTCCACGAACACCGGGGAGCTGTTTTTT. Residues: CASPGQGSTNTGELFF.

The chain recombines TRBV7-3 with TRBJ2-1; TRBD2 agrees at 10 bases. Per germline, CDR1 SGHTA and CDR2 FQGTGA. J was trimmed by 5 bases and V by 6 bases; bases with no gene match: 10. The CDR3 has 16 amino acids. The chain's CDR3 is CASRKWTSGSNNEQFF. The CDR3 bases are TGTGCCAGCAGGAAATGGACTAGCGGATCCAACAATGAGCAGTTCTTC. Filled out from reference TRBV7-3 and TRBJ2-1, the complete variable domain reads GAGVSQTPSNKVTEKGKYVELRCDPISGHTALYWYRQSLGQGPEFLIYFQGTGAADDSGLPNDRFFAVRPEGSVSTLKIQRTERGDSAVYLCASRKWTSGSNNEQFFGPGTRLTVL.

V gene TRBV19 combines with J gene TRBJ2-7; TRBD1 matches at 10 bases. Germline values: CDR1 LNHDA, CDR2 SQIVND (reference sequence). V lost 4 bases, J lost 3 bases, and 15 bases stayed unmatched. The length of the CDR3 is 18 residues. DNA of the CDR3: TGTGCCAGTAGTACGAACCCGCCCGGGACAGGGGTGGGCTACGAGCAGTACTTC. It encodes CASSTNPPGTGVGYEQYF. Full variable domain (remainder filled in from reference TRBV19 and TRBJ2-7): DGGITQSPKYLFRKEGQNVTLSCEQNLNHDAMYWYRQDPGQGLRLIYYSQIVNDFQKGDIAEGYSVSREKKESFPLTVTSAQKNPTAFYLCASSTNPPGTGVGYEQYFGPGTRLTVT.

This chain links TRBV9 with TRBJ1-4; 9 bases are a match to TRBD1. Germline V lookup: CDR1 SGDLS, CDR2 YYNGEE. Trimming at V came to 0 bases and at J to 4 bases, leaving 1 base not matched to a gene. This CDR3 contains 15 residues. The CDR3 sequence: CASSVGTGDNEKLFF. Here the CDR3 DNA reads TGTGCCAGCAGCGTAGGGACAGGGGATAATGAAAAACTGTTTTTT.

This clone is a singleton in its sample. The chain carries TRBV28 and TRBJ2-7; the D is unclear. CDR3 length equals 12 residues. The germline V gene encodes CDR1 MDHEN and CDR2 SYDVKM. Between the trimmed V and J ends, which lost 4 bases and 0 bases, there was a span of 4 bases. The CDR3 nucleotides are TGTGCCAGCAGTTCCTCCTCCTACGAGCAGTACTTC. This sequence encodes CASSSSSYEQYF.

This chain uses TRBV9 with TRBJ2-3, with 10 positions matching TRBD1. CDR3 length: 17 amino acids. CDR1 is SGDLS and CDR2 is YYNGEE in the germline V gene. The V gene end was trimmed by 7 bases and the J gene end by 2 bases; junction bases not matched to a gene: 13. CDR3 nucleotides: TGTGCCAGCGATATCAAGGGGGACAGGGGCCTCACAGATACGCAGTATTTT. Translating gives CASDIKGDRGLTDTQYF.

The V gene is TRBV27, the J gene TRBJ2-1; 11 nucleotides match TRBD1. The CDR3 spans 16 residues. Losses at the gene ends were 5 bases for V and 7 bases for J; bases not matched to a gene: 10. The V gene's germline CDR1 is MNHEY and CDR2 SMNVEV (reference sequence). The CDR3 DNA reads as TGTGCCAGCAGTCCATGGACAGGGGGCGCAGGGAATGAGCAGTTCTTC. Its protein product is CASSPWTGGAGNEQFF.

The genes are TRBV27 and TRBJ2-2; the match to TRBD2 covers 15 bases. The CDR3 sequence is 14 residues long. V was pared by 5 bases and J by 13 bases, with 5 bases of the junction left unmatched. From germline, CDR1 is MNHEY and CDR2 SMNVEV (reference sequence). CDR3 coding DNA: TGTGCCAGCAGTCTAGGACTAGCGGGAGGGCGGCTGTTTTTT. Protein: CASSLGLAGGRLFF.

V gene TRBV10-3 combines with J gene TRBJ2-1; 7 bases are a match to TRBD2. Germline loops: CDR1 ENHRY, CDR2 SYGVKD. V was pared by 2 bases and J by 7 bases, with 11 bases of the junction left unmatched. CDR3 length: 16 residues. Written as DNA, the CDR3 is TGTGCCATCAGTGAGGGAGGCGGGAGAACGTCGAATGAGCAGTTCTTC. Its protein is CAISEGGGRTSNEQFF.

This chain joins TRBV4-2 and TRBJ2-5, with a weak D call TRBD2 (7 bases). The end of the DNA is better explained by TRBJ2-7, so the J call may be wrong. The CDR3 extends over 15 amino acids. CDR1 is LGHNA and CDR2 is YNFKEQ in the germline V gene. The CDR3 bases are TGTGCCAGCAGTACCGGGAGGCAGGGGCCCTACGAGCAGTACTTC. Residues: CASSTGRQGPYEQYF.

The chain has TRBV5-1 and TRBJ2-7; 7 nucleotides agree with TRBD2. The CDR3 is 16 amino acids. The trim removed 4 bases at V and 4 bases at J, leaving 14 bases unmatched. The V gene's germline CDR1 is SGHRS and CDR2 YFSETQ. The CDR3, as DNA: TGCGCCAGCAGCCCGGAGACGTTGGGAGGGGTTTACGAGCAGTACTTC. Its protein is CASSPETLGGVYEQYF.

This clone was seen only once. The rearrangement joins TRBV7-9 to TRBJ2-3; D is uncertain. Trimming removed 5 bases from V and 0 bases from J, with 6 bases in between. The V gene's germline CDR1 is SEHNR and CDR2 FQNEAQ (reference sequence). The CDR3 has 13 amino acids. The CDR3 DNA is TGTGCCAGCAGCCTTCTAAGCACAGATACGCAGTATTTT. It specifies CASSLLSTDTQYF.

The chain uses TRBV10-3 and TRBJ1-5; maybe TRBD1 (6 bases). The CDR3 extends over 13 amino acids. Trimming shortened V by 5 bases and J by 6 bases, and 11 bases separated the two germline ends. CDR1 ENHRY and CDR2 SYGVKD come from the germline V gene. In DNA form, the CDR3 reads TGTGCCATCAGTACAGGGTCGGGTCAGCCCCAGCATTTT. As protein: CAISTGSGQPQHF.

A single count supports this clone. CDR3 loop: CASSLGGRQERMSGYTF. The CDR3 DNA reads TGTGCCAGCAGCTTGGGCGGGAGACAGGAACGGATGAGCGGCTACACCTTC. This rearrangement joins TRBV5-4 to TRBJ1-2; tentatively, D is TRBD1 (6 bases). The CDR3 totals 17 residues. Germline CDR1 is SGHNT and CDR2 is YYREEE (reference sequence). Trimming shortened V by 0 bases and J by 8 bases, and 23 bases separated the two germline ends.